The clone carrying this T cell receptor beta chain showed up just a few times. Antigen: not known. The data originate from a study of cytomegalovirus exposure and HLA in healthy donors. In the PCR, 60 Vbeta and 13 Jbeta primers were used. The table came from immunoSEQ multiplex PCR; TCRdb's copy has only in-frame clones and leaves some out. The sample comprises under 250,000 clones, around 73% of which are singletons, and about 2.7% rests with the top ten. Study-wide points: Roughly uniform sequencing depth across donors was assumed, possibly incorrectly.

From germline, CDR1 is SGHRS and CDR2 YFSETQ. V shed 4 bases, J shed 6 bases, and the junction held 9 bases outside the gene matches. CDR3 length equals 14 residues. This TCR was sampled from a woman aged 30 to 39 in good health and CMV-seronegative. The chain combines TRBV5-1 with TRBJ1-1; 7 positions match TRBD1. What was sequenced was PBMCs. The CDR3 sequence is CASSARQGSSEAFF. Written as DNA, the CDR3 is TGCGCCAGCAGCGCCCGACAGGGATCCTCTGAAGCTTTCTTT.